This T cell receptor (beta chain) is drawn from a study of T-cell reconstitution after alpha-beta-depleted transplantation in children. Study observations and caveats: Roughly two months post-transplant, alpha-beta T cells reportedly originated from several hundred graft clones that had expanded.

This clonotype turned up a few times. The antigen remains undetermined. During its preparation, the TCRbeta library received unique molecular identifiers. One entry per CDR3 protein results from TCRdb running MiXCR on the PCR reads. This sample has roughly 670,000 distinct CDR3 sequences; around 13% occur once, and the top ten carry around 0.8%. J lost 4 bases, V lost 6 bases, and 9 bases had no gene match. The CDR3 extends over 15 amino acids. CDR1 is LGHNT, CDR2 FRNRAP, per germline. The sequenced sample was PBMCs, obtained before TCRalphabeta/CD19-depleted stem cell transplant. The rearrangement joins TRBV12-5 to TRBJ2-1, with 7 nucleotides matching TRBD2. This sequence was found in a girl aged 2-10 years with congenital amegakaryocytic thrombocytopenia, due to receive a stem cell transplant. CDR3 sequence: CASGRIGSGYNEQFF. As DNA, the CDR3 is TGTGCTAGTGGCCGAATCGGTAGCGGGTACAATGAGCAGTTCTTC. The whole variable domain, remainder taken from reference TRBV12-5 and TRBJ2-1, is DARVTQTPRHKVTEMGQEVTMRCQPILGHNTVFWYRQTMMQGLELLAYFRNRAPLDDSGMPKDRFSAEMPDATLATLKIQPSEPRDSAVYFCASGRIGSGYNEQFFGPGTRLTVL.